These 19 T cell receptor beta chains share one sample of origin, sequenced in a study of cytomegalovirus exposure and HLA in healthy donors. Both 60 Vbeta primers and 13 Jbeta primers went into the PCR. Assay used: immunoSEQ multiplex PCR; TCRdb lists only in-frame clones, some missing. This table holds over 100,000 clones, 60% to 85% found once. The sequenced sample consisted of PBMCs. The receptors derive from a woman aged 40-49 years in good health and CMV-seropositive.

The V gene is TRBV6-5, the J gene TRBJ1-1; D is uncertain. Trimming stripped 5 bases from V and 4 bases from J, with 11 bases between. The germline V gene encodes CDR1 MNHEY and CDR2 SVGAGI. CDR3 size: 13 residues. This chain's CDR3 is CASSTLTATEAFF. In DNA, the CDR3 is TGTGCCAGCAGTACCCTGACTGCCACTGAAGCTTTCTTT.

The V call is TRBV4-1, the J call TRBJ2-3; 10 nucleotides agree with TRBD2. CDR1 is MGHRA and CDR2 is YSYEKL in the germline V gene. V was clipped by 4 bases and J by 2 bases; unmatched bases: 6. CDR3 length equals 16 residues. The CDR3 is CASSPRAGGYTDTQYF. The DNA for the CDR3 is TGCGCCAGCAGCCCTAGAGCGGGGGGGTACACAGATACGCAGTATTTT.

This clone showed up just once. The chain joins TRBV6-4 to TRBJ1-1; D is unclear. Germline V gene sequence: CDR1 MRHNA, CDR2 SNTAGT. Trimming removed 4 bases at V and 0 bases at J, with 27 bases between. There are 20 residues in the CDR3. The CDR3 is CASSAFEEGGIKRMNTEAFF. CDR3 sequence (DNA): TGTGCCAGCAGTGCGTTCGAAGAGGGAGGGATCAAAAGAATGAACACTGAAGCTTTCTTT.

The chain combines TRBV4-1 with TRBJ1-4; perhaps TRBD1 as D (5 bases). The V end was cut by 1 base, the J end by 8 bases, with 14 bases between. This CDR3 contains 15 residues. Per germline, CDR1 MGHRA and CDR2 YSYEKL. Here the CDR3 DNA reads TGCGCCAGCAGCCAAGGCGGCAGGGAAGGGGAAAAACTGTTTTTT. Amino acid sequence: CASSQGGREGEKLFF.

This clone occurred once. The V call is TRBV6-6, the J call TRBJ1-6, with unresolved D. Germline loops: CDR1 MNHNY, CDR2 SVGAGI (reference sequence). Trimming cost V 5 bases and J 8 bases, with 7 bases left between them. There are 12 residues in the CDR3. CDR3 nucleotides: TGTGCCAGCAGTGCCAGCGATTCACCCCTCCACTTT. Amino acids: CASSASDSPLHF.

The CDR3 DNA reads as TGTGCCAGCAGCAGGACAGGTACCTACAATGAGCAGTTCTTC. Translated, it gives CASSRTGTYNEQFF. The chain carries TRBV9 and TRBJ2-1, with TRBD1 matching 7 bases. The CDR3 sequence is 14 residues long. Trimming cost V 4 bases and J 2 bases; bases outside gene matches: 3. Germline lookup yields CDR1 SGDLS and CDR2 YYNGEE.

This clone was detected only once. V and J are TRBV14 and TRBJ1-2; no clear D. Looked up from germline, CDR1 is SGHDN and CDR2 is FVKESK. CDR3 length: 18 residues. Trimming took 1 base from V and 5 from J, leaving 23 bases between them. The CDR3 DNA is TGTGCCAGCAGCCAAGGGAGGTCCCTAACCCCTTCCCAGTATGGCTACACCTTC. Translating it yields CASSQGRSLTPSQYGYTF.

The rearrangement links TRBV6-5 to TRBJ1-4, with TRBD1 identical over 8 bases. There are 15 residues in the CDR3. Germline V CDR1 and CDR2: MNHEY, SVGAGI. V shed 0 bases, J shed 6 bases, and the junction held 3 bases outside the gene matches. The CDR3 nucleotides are TGTGCCAGCAGTTACTCGGGCAGGGGGCATGAAAAACTGTTTTTT. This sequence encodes CASSYSGRGHEKLFF.

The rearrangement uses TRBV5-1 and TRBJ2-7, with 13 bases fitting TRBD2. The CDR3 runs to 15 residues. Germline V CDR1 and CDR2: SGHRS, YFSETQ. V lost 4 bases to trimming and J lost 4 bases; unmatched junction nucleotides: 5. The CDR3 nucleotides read TGCGCCAGCAGCCGGACTAGCGGGGGAGTTTACGAGCAGTACTTC. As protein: CASSRTSGGVYEQYF.

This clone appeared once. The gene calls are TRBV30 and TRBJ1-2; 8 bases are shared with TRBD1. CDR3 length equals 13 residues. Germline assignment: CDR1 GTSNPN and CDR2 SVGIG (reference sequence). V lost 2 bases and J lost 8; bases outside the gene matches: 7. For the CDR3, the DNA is TGTGCCTGGAGTACCAGGGGGCGTGGGGGCTACACCTTC. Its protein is CAWSTRGRGGYTF.

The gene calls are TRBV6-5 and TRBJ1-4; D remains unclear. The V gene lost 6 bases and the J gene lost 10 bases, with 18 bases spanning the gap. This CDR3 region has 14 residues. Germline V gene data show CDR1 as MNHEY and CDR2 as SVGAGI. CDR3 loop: CASSQDPGRRKLFF. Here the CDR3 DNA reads TGTGCCAGCAGCCAAGACCCGGGGAGGCGAAAACTGTTTTTT.

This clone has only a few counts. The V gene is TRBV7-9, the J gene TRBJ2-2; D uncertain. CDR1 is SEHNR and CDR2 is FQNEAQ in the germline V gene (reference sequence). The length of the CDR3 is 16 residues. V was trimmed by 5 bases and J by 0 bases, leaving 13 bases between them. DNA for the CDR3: TGTGCCAGCAGCCCCAGGTGGCAGTCGAACACCGGGGAGCTGTTTTTT. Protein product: CASSPRWQSNTGELFF. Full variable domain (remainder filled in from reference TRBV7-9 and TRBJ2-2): DTGVSQNPRHKITKRGQNVTFRCDPISEHNRLYWYRQTLGQGPEFLTYFQNEAQLEKSRLLSDRFSAERPKGSFSTLEIQRTEQGDSAMYLCASSPRWQSNTGELFFGEGSRLTVL.

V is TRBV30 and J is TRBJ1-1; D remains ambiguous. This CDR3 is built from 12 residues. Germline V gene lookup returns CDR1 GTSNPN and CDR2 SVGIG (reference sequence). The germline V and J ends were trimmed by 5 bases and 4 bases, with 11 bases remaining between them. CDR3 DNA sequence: TGTGCCTGGGCGAGGAGAGGCACTGAAGCTTTCTTT. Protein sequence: CAWARRGTEAFF. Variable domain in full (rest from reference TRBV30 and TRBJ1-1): SQTIHQWPATLVQPVGSPLSLECTVEGTSNPNLYWYRQAAGRGLQLLFYSVGIGQISSEVPQNLSASRPQDRQFILSSKKLLLSDSGFYLCAWARRGTEAFFGQGTRLTVV.

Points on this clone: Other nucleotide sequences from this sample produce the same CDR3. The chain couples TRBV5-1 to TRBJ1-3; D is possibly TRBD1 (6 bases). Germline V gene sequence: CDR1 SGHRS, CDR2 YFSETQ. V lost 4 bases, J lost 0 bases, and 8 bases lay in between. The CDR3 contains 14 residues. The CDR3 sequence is CASSLDSSGNTIYF. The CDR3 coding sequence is TGCGCCAGCAGCCTGGACAGCTCTGGAAACACCATATATTTT.

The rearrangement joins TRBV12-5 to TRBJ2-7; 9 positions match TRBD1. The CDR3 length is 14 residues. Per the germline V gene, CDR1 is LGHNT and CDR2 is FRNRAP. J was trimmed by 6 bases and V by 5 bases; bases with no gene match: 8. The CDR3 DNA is TGTGCTAGTGGTCCCCGGACAGGGGTCGGCGAGCAGTACTTC. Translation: CASGPRTGVGEQYF.

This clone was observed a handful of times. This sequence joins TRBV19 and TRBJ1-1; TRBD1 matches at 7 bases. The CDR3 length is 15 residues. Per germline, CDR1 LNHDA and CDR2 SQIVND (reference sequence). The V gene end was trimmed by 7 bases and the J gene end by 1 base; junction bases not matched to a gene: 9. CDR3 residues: CASTPDRARNTEAFF. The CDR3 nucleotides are TGTGCCAGTACCCCCGACAGGGCTAGGAACACTGAAGCTTTCTTT. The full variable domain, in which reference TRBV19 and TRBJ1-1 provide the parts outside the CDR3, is DGGITQSPKYLFRKEGQNVTLSCEQNLNHDAMYWYRQDPGQGLRLIYYSQIVNDFQKGDIAEGYSVSREKKESFPLTVTSAQKNPTAFYLCASTPDRARNTEAFFGQGTRLTVV.

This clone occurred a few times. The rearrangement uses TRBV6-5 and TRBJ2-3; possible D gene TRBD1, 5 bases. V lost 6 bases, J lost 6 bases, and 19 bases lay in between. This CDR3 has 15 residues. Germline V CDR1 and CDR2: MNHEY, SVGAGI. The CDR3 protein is CASRAPQGQRDTQYF. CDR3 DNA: TGTGCCAGCAGAGCGCCCCAGGGTCAAAGGGATACGCAGTATTTT.

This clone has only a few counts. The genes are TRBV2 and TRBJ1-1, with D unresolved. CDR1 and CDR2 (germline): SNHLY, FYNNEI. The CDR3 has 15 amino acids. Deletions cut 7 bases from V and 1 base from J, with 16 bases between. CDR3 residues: CASTPRVVKNTEAFF. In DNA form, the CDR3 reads TGTGCCAGCACCCCCCGAGTTGTCAAGAACACTGAAGCTTTCTTT.

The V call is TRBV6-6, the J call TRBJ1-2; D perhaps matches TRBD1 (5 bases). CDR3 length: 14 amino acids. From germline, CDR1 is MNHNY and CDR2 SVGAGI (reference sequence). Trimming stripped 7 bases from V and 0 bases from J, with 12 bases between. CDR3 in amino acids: CASTPRVSNYGYTF. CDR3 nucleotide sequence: TGTGCCAGCACCCCCAGGGTCTCTAACTATGGCTACACCTTC.